These T cell receptor beta chains were read from a single sample in a study of T cell responses to AZD1222 COVID-19 vaccine. Clones were read by immunoSEQ multiplex PCR, and TCRdb kept only the in-frame ones, dropping some. Found here are over 100,000 clones, approximately 90% of them singletons; the top ten hold more than 1%. The sequencing used peripheral blood, collected 28 days after the second AZD1222 dose. The receptor source for this set is an adult who received the AZD1222 COVID-19 vaccine. CDR3s include the opening cysteine and the closing phenylalanine or tryptophan. The order of the fields is clone size, J gene, D gene, V gene, CDR3 DNA, CDR3 protein. D genes are given only for firm matches. A row's size may be missing; if present it is once, few, many or a size class.

abundance: -; j_gene: TRBJ2-6; d_gene: -; v_gene: TRBV2; CDR3nt: TGTGCCAGCATTCTGGAGATTTCCAACGTCCTGACTTTC; CDR3aa: CASILEISNVLTF
abundance: -; j_gene: TRBJ1-1; d_gene: TRBD1; v_gene: TRBV7-3; CDR3nt: TGTGCCAGCAGAGTAACAGGGGGTATAGCTGAAGCTTTCTTT; CDR3aa: CASRVTGGIAEAFF
abundance: -; j_gene: TRBJ2-1; d_gene: TRBD2; v_gene: TRBV5-4; CDR3nt: TGTGCCAGCAGCGCGGGACTAGCGGGCTCCTACAATGAGCAGTTCTTC; CDR3aa: CASSAGLAGSYNEQFF
abundance: -; j_gene: TRBJ2-7; d_gene: TRBD2; v_gene: TRBV4-1; CDR3nt: TGCGCCAGCAGCCGGGGGACTAGCGGGAGGGCCTACGAGCAGTACTTC; CDR3aa: CASSRGTSGRAYEQYF
abundance: -; j_gene: TRBJ2-7; d_gene: -; v_gene: TRBV5-1; CDR3nt: TGCGCCAGCAGTCGTCCGGGTGGAAGCTCCTACGAGCAGTACTTC; CDR3aa: CASSRPGGSSYEQYF
abundance: -; j_gene: TRBJ1-4; d_gene: -; v_gene: TRBV6-5; CDR3nt: TGTGCCAGCGCCCTAGGGGGAGTAGGTGAAAAACTGTTTTTT; CDR3aa: CASALGGVGEKLFF
abundance: once; j_gene: TRBJ2-4; d_gene: -; v_gene: TRBV19; CDR3nt: TGTGCCAGTAGTATAGGGGGGAGAAACATTCAGTACTTC; CDR3aa: CASSIGGRNIQYF
abundance: -; j_gene: TRBJ2-5; d_gene: -; v_gene: TRBV3-1/TRBV3-2; CDR3nt: TGTGCCTGCAGCCCCACCGACCAACACCAAGAGACCCAGTACTTC; CDR3aa: CACSPTDQHQETQYF
abundance: few; j_gene: TRBJ2-7; d_gene: -; v_gene: TRBV5-1; CDR3nt: TGCGCCAGCAGCTTGGTTGGTCTCCAGACTAGATCAATTCTCTACGAGCAGTACTTC; CDR3aa: CASSLVGLQTRSILYEQYF
abundance: -; j_gene: TRBJ2-2; d_gene: TRBD1; v_gene: TRBV5-1; CDR3nt: TGCGCCAGCAGCTTGGCGGGACAGGGAACGGCCGGGGAGCTGTTTTTT; CDR3aa: CASSLAGQGTAGELFF
abundance: -; j_gene: TRBJ1-2; d_gene: -; v_gene: TRBV25-1; CDR3nt: TGTGCCAGCAGTGATCGATATTATGGCTACACCTTC; CDR3aa: CASSDRYYGYTF
abundance: few; j_gene: TRBJ2-3; d_gene: TRBD2; v_gene: TRBV2; CDR3nt: TGTGCCAGCAGAGCCGGACTAGCGGGAGTCCGCACAGATACGCAGTATTTT; CDR3aa: CASRAGLAGVRTDTQYF
abundance: -; j_gene: TRBJ2-1; d_gene: TRBD2; v_gene: TRBV11-3; CDR3nt: TGTGCCAGCAGCACTGCTAGCGGGAGTACGTATGAGCAGTTCTTC; CDR3aa: CASSTASGSTYEQFF
abundance: -; j_gene: TRBJ1-2; d_gene: TRBD1; v_gene: TRBV13; CDR3nt: TGTGCCAGCAGAGAGGGACAGGGGATCTCTGGCTACACCTTC; CDR3aa: CASREGQGISGYTF
abundance: -; j_gene: TRBJ1-5; d_gene: -; v_gene: TRBV28; CDR3nt: TGTGCCAGCAGTTTAGTATGGGACTTTGGGGTGAGGCAGCCCCAGCATTTT; CDR3aa: CASSLVWDFGVRQPQHF
abundance: -; j_gene: TRBJ2-2; d_gene: -; v_gene: TRBV20-1; CDR3nt: TGCAGTGCTAGTCAAGATGAATGGGGCACCGGGGAGCTGTTTTTT; CDR3aa: CSASQDEWGTGELFF
abundance: -; j_gene: TRBJ1-1; d_gene: -; v_gene: TRBV7-9; CDR3nt: TGTGCCAGCAGCTTAGCGCTGACTGAAGCTTTCTTT; CDR3aa: CASSLALTEAFF
abundance: -; j_gene: TRBJ2-7; d_gene: -; v_gene: TRBV15; CDR3nt: TGTGCCACCAGCAGAGACAACTACGAGCAGTACTTC; CDR3aa: CATSRDNYEQYF
abundance: -; j_gene: TRBJ2-1; d_gene: TRBD2; v_gene: TRBV11-1; CDR3nt: TGTGCCAGCAGCCTAGCGGGAGTCTGGGAGGGTGAGCAGTTCTTC; CDR3aa: CASSLAGVWEGEQFF
abundance: -; j_gene: TRBJ1-5; d_gene: -; v_gene: TRBV19; CDR3nt: TGTGCCAGTAGGCAGGGGCGAACCCATAGCAATCAGCCCCAGCATTTT; CDR3aa: CASRQGRTHSNQPQHF
abundance: -; j_gene: TRBJ2-7; d_gene: -; v_gene: TRBV29-1; CDR3nt: TGCAGCGTTGCGCAGGGCCCCCTCGAGCAGTACTTC; CDR3aa: CSVAQGPLEQYF
abundance: few; j_gene: TRBJ1-4; d_gene: TRBD1; v_gene: TRBV11-2; CDR3nt: TGTGCCAGCAGGCGTACAGGGGCAGAAAAACTGTTTTTT; CDR3aa: CASRRTGAEKLFF
abundance: -; j_gene: TRBJ2-2; d_gene: -; v_gene: TRBV24-1; CDR3nt: TGTGCCACCAGTGACCCCTCCCCCATTGGCACCGGGGAGCTGTTTTTT; CDR3aa: CATSDPSPIGTGELFF
abundance: once; j_gene: TRBJ2-1; d_gene: -; v_gene: TRBV6-6; CDR3nt: TGTGCCAGCAGTAAAGTTAGCTCCTACAATGAGCAGTTCTTC; CDR3aa: CASSKVSSYNEQFF
abundance: -; j_gene: TRBJ1-1; d_gene: -; v_gene: TRBV5-5; CDR3nt: TGTGCCAGCAGCTACACTAGGGGCGGGGGTATGTATGAAGCTTTCTTT; CDR3aa: CASSYTRGGGMYEAFF
abundance: -; j_gene: TRBJ1-2; d_gene: -; v_gene: TRBV4-2; CDR3nt: TGTGCCAGCAGCCAAGAGAGGGACCCAAACTATGGCTACACCTTC; CDR3aa: CASSQERDPNYGYTF
abundance: -; j_gene: TRBJ2-2; d_gene: -; v_gene: TRBV11-3; CDR3nt: TGTGCCAGCAGCTTGACCTTAGAGGGGCCTGGGGAGCTGTTTTTT; CDR3aa: CASSLTLEGPGELFF
abundance: -; j_gene: TRBJ1-4; d_gene: -; v_gene: TRBV7-8; CDR3nt: TGTGCCAGCAGCTTAGGCCGGGTCGCAACTAATGAAAAACTGTTTTTT; CDR3aa: CASSLGRVATNEKLFF
abundance: -; j_gene: TRBJ1-3; d_gene: TRBD1; v_gene: TRBV28; CDR3nt: TGTGCCGGGAGGACAGGGACAGCAGGAAACACCATATATTTT; CDR3aa: CAGRTGTAGNTIYF
abundance: -; j_gene: TRBJ1-2; d_gene: -; v_gene: TRBV21-1; CDR3nt: TGTGCCAGCAGCAAAGCCCCCCCCGAGGCCGCAACCGCTAACTATGGCTACACCTTC; CDR3aa: CASSKAPPEAATANYGYTF
abundance: -; j_gene: TRBJ2-5; d_gene: -; v_gene: TRBV5-6; CDR3nt: TGTGCCAGCAGCTTGGATTGGCGGGGTCGGGGAAAAGAGACCCAGTACTTC; CDR3aa: CASSLDWRGRGKETQYF
abundance: -; j_gene: TRBJ2-1; d_gene: TRBD2; v_gene: TRBV5-1; CDR3nt: TGCGCCAGCAGCGGGCGGAGCGGGAGCTTGAGACGGTTCTTC; CDR3aa: CASSGRSGSLRRFF
abundance: -; j_gene: TRBJ2-7; d_gene: -; v_gene: TRBV30; CDR3nt: TGTGCCTGGGAATCCTACGGAGGCGAGCAGTACTTC; CDR3aa: CAWESYGGEQYF
abundance: -; j_gene: TRBJ2-7; d_gene: TRBD2; v_gene: TRBV5-1; CDR3nt: TGCGCCAGCAGGTACCAGCGGGAGGCGTCCTACGAGCAGTACTTC; CDR3aa: CASRYQREASYEQYF
abundance: -; j_gene: TRBJ2-5; d_gene: TRBD2; v_gene: TRBV30; CDR3nt: TGTGCCTGGAGCCCTGTAGCGGGAATAGAGACCCAGTACTTC; CDR3aa: CAWSPVAGIETQYF
abundance: once; j_gene: TRBJ2-3; d_gene: TRBD2; v_gene: TRBV7-9; CDR3nt: TGTGCCAGCAGCTTAGCCATAGCGGGAGCGACAGATACGCAGTATTTT; CDR3aa: CASSLAIAGATDTQYF
abundance: -; j_gene: TRBJ1-6; d_gene: -; v_gene: TRBV7-9; CDR3nt: TGTGCCAGCAGCCTCGGGAATTCACCCCTCCACTTT; CDR3aa: CASSLGNSPLHF
abundance: -; j_gene: TRBJ1-1; d_gene: TRBD1; v_gene: TRBV12-3/TRBV12-4; CDR3nt: TGTGCCAGCAGTTTTTACAGGGGCAGGGCTTTCTTT; CDR3aa: CASSFYRGRAFF
abundance: -; j_gene: TRBJ1-5; d_gene: TRBD1; v_gene: TRBV6-1; CDR3nt: TGTGCCAGCAGTGAAGCGACAGGGGGCAATCAGCCCCAGCATTTT; CDR3aa: CASSEATGGNQPQHF
abundance: -; j_gene: TRBJ1-2; d_gene: -; v_gene: TRBV5-5; CDR3nt: TGTGCCAGCAGCTTTTCAGGAAACTATGGCTACACCTTC; CDR3aa: CASSFSGNYGYTF
abundance: -; j_gene: TRBJ2-2; d_gene: -; v_gene: TRBV5-1; CDR3nt: TGCGCCAGCAGCCCGGGGGAACCCGGGCTTGGGGAGCTGTTTTTT; CDR3aa: CASSPGEPGLGELFF
abundance: -; j_gene: TRBJ2-5; d_gene: -; v_gene: TRBV4-2; CDR3nt: TGTGCCAGCAGCCCTAGACTAGGTCAGGCTGAGACCCAGTACTTC; CDR3aa: CASSPRLGQAETQYF
abundance: -; j_gene: TRBJ1-2; d_gene: TRBD1; v_gene: TRBV24-1; CDR3nt: TGTGCCACCAGTCAACAGGGGGCGGACTACTATGGCTACACCTTC; CDR3aa: CATSQQGADYYGYTF